The 25 T cell receptor beta chains below come from one sample, sequenced in a study of T cell changes during pregnancy in multiple sclerosis. The assay was immunoSEQ multiplex PCR, and TCRdb's table has in-frame clones only and misses some. This sample has 50,000 or so clones, with 80% to 95% found just once. Specimen: peripheral blood, collected in the third trimester of pregnancy. These receptors were obtained from a female donor with multiple sclerosis, enrolled in a pregnancy study.

The chain has TRBV27 and TRBJ2-1; D might be TRBD1 (5 bases). With 0 bases removed from V and 3 bases from J, the gap between germline ends came to 12 bases. The CDR3 covers 16 residues. From germline, CDR1 is MNHEY and CDR2 SMNVEV (reference sequence). The CDR3 region is CASSLSSPTVYNEQFF. The CDR3 DNA is TGTGCCAGCAGTTTATCCTCACCGACAGTCTACAATGAGCAGTTCTTC.

This chain uses TRBV25-1 with TRBJ1-3; TRBD1 matches at 7 bases. Germline CDR1 reads MGHDK; CDR2 reads SYGVNS. This CDR3 has 15 amino acids. Trimming at V came to 5 bases and at J to 0 bases, leaving 4 bases not matched to a gene. This chain's CDR3 is CASSRQGNSGNTIYF. DNA of the CDR3: TGTGCCAGCAGTAGACAGGGTAACTCTGGAAACACCATATATTTT.

As for this clone: The same CDR3 arises from other DNA sequences in this sample as well. The rearrangement joins TRBV19 to TRBJ2-7, with 11 bases matching TRBD1. V shed 3 bases, J shed 2 bases, and the junction held 0 bases outside the gene matches. CDR3 size: 14 residues. Germline V gene sequence: CDR1 LNHDA, CDR2 SQIVND (reference sequence). The CDR3 DNA reads TGTGCCAGTAGTATGGACAGGGGGCCCTACGAGCAGTACTTC. It is translated as CASSMDRGPYEQYF.

This chain connects TRBV19 to TRBJ2-7, with 8 bases lining up with TRBD2. The CDR3 runs 15 residues. With V trimmed by 5 bases and J by 1 base, 7 bases remained unmatched. Germline CDR1 reads LNHDA; CDR2 reads SQIVND (reference sequence). The CDR3 DNA is TGTGCCAGTAGTGTTAGCGGGGTAACTTCCTACGAGCAGTACTTC. The encoded protein is CASSVSGVTSYEQYF.

The chain combines TRBV5-1 with TRBJ2-5, with D possibly matching TRBD2 (6 bases). CDR3 length: 14 amino acids. Trimming removed 0 bases from V and 4 bases from J, with 10 bases in between. CDR1 is SGHRS and CDR2 is YFSETQ in the germline V gene. The CDR3 spells CASSLVGGVETQYF. The DNA of the CDR3 is TGCGCCAGCAGCTTGGTTGGAGGGGTAGAGACCCAGTACTTC. The full variable domain, in which reference TRBV5-1 and TRBJ2-5 provide the parts outside the CDR3, is KAGVTQTPRYLIKTRGQQVTLSCSPISGHRSVSWYQQTPGQGLQFLFEYFSETQRNKGNFPGRFSGRQFSNSRSEMNVSTLELGDSALYLCASSLVGGVETQYFGPGTRLLVL.

This clone appeared a single time. The chain has TRBV6-1 and TRBJ1-3; D is unclear. The ends were cut back, 3 bases at V and 4 bases at J, with 16 bases in the middle. Germline V lookup: CDR1 MNHNS, CDR2 SASEGT. CDR3 length: 16 residues. The CDR3 DNA sequence: TGTGCCAGCAGTGAGAGCAGCCTTAGACTGGGAAACACCATATATTTT. Translated: CASSESSLRLGNTIYF.

The CDR3 nucleotides are TGTGCCAGCAGACCACGCGGGGAAGAGACCCAGTACTTC. Translating gives CASRPRGEETQYF. V and J are TRBV7-2 and TRBJ2-5; maybe TRBD2 (6 bases). The length of the CDR3 is 13 residues. V was clipped by 6 bases and J by 3 bases, with 11 bases between them. Per germline, CDR1 SGHTA and CDR2 FQGNSA.

The chain joins TRBV5-1 to TRBJ2-3, with 7 bases matching TRBD1. The CDR3 consists of 15 residues. V shed 4 bases and J 5 bases; nucleotides not matched to a gene: 10. CDR1 is SGHRS, CDR2 YFSETQ, per germline. The CDR3 nucleotides are TGCGCCAGCAGCAGTAGAATGGACAGGAGAGATACGCAGTATTTT. This translates into CASSSRMDRRDTQYF.

The chain couples TRBV28 to TRBJ2-1; D is possibly TRBD2 (5 bases). The CDR3 is 17 residues long. Trimming pared 5 bases from V and 4 bases from J, leaving 21 bases between. The germline CDR1 and CDR2 sequences are MDHEN and SYDVKM. The CDR3 protein is CASSRLEDSAPYNEQFF. CDR3 nucleotide sequence: TGTGCCAGCAGTCGCCTAGAGGACTCCGCGCCTTACAATGAGCAGTTCTTC.

CDR3 region: CASSTGTGLETQYF. The CDR3 DNA reads TGTGCCAGCAGCACCGGGACAGGGTTAGAGACCCAGTACTTC. This chain uses TRBV9 with TRBJ2-5, with TRBD1 matching 9 bases. The CDR3 sequence is 14 residues long. Trimming took 4 bases from V and 4 from J; bases not matched to a gene: 5. Germline V gene lookup returns CDR1 SGDLS and CDR2 YYNGEE.

As DNA, the CDR3 is TGTGCCAGCAGCTTAGTAGGGACACGGACCGGGGAGCTGTTTTTT. Encoded protein: CASSLVGTRTGELFF. The chain carries TRBV7-2 and TRBJ2-2; a possible D gene is TRBD1 (6 bases). Germline V lookup: CDR1 SGHTA, CDR2 FQGNSA. V gave up 1 base and J gave up 5 bases, with 11 bases separating them. The CDR3 consists of 15 residues.

This chain connects TRBV7-9 to TRBJ1-1; D gene unclear. This CDR3 is built from 12 residues. Germline CDR1 SEHNR, CDR2 FQNEAQ (reference sequence). Trimming took 6 bases from V and 0 from J, leaving 5 bases between them. Here the CDR3 DNA reads TGTGCCAGCAGTCAAATGAACACTGAAGCTTTCTTT. As protein: CASSQMNTEAFF.

This sequence joins TRBV11-3 and TRBJ1-2; TRBD1 aligns across 7 bases. The junction had 8 bases not matched to a gene; V was cut back by 7 bases and J by 0 bases. The CDR3 contains 15 residues. The germline V gene has CDR1 SGHNT and CDR2 YENEEA. The CDR3 bases are TGTGCCAGCAACCCATCACAGGGGCCTAACTATGGCTACACCTTC. It specifies CASNPSQGPNYGYTF.

The chain recombines TRBV11-3 with TRBJ1-1, with a tentative D call TRBD1 (6 bases). The CDR3 totals 13 residues. CDR1 is SGHNT, CDR2 YENEEA, per germline. The V gene lost 8 bases and the J gene lost 11 bases, with 21 bases spanning the gap. DNA of the CDR3: TGTGCCAGCCAGAGGGTCGAAAGCGGACAGGCTTTCTTT. It codes for CASQRVESGQAFF.

The chain has TRBV4-1 and TRBJ1-2, with 8 positions matching TRBD1. CDR3 length equals 15 residues. V was pared by 1 base and J by 4 bases, with 5 bases of the junction left unmatched. Looked up from germline, CDR1 is MGHRA and CDR2 is YSYEKL. The CDR3 region is CASSQAIGQGYGYTF. For the CDR3, the DNA is TGCGCCAGCAGCCAAGCAATAGGACAGGGCTATGGCTACACCTTC.

This clone turned up a few times. This chain links TRBV6-1 with TRBJ2-2; D may be TRBD1 (6 bases). The germline V and J ends were trimmed by 7 bases and 3 bases, with 15 bases remaining between them. There are 15 residues in the CDR3. CDR1 is MNHNS and CDR2 is SASEGT in the germline V gene. CDR3 sequence (DNA): TGTGCCAGCATTATACCGGACAGCTACACCGGGGAGCTGTTTTTT. The encoded protein is CASIIPDSYTGELFF.

V usage is TRBV6-6 and J usage is TRBJ2-7; TRBD1 might be the D (6 bases). Deletions cut 7 bases from V and 3 bases from J, with 16 bases between. Germline lookup yields CDR1 MNHNY and CDR2 SVGAGI (reference sequence). The CDR3 extends over 14 amino acids. CDR3 region: CASMGAGQGYEQYF. DNA for the CDR3: TGTGCCAGCATGGGGGCCGGGCAGGGCTACGAGCAGTACTTC.

The rearrangement joins TRBV28 to TRBJ2-7; D is perhaps TRBD1 (5 bases). From germline, CDR1 is MDHEN and CDR2 SYDVKM. The germline V and J ends were trimmed by 7 bases and 6 bases, with 19 bases remaining between them. This CDR3 contains 14 residues. CDR3: CASNGAGFPREQYF. The CDR3 coding sequence is TGTGCCAGCAATGGGGCAGGGTTTCCCCGCGAGCAGTACTTC.

The V call is TRBV29-1, the J call TRBJ2-5; 7 nucleotides align to TRBD2. Looked up from germline, CDR1 is SQVTM and CDR2 is ANQGSEA. The CDR3 is 15 amino acids. Trimming took 4 bases from V and 2 from J; bases not matched to a gene: 10. Written as DNA, the CDR3 is TGCAGCGTTGTTACTTGGGGAGGGCGACAAGAGACCCAGTACTTC. Protein: CSVVTWGGRQETQYF.

In this sample, this clone turned up once. The chain uses TRBV5-4 and TRBJ2-1; unclear D gene. The CDR3 sequence is 13 residues long. Germline loops: CDR1 SGHNT, CDR2 YYREEE (reference sequence). Trimming cost V 2 bases and J 6 bases, with 9 bases left between them. The CDR3 DNA reads TGTGCCAGCAGCTTTCCGAACTCCAATGAGCAGTTCTTC. Protein: CASSFPNSNEQFF.

The CDR3 nucleotides are TGTGCCAGTACCCCCCTCGGAGCAGGGTTAAAATCGGACACTGAAGCTTTCTTT. The encoded protein is CASTPLGAGLKSDTEAFF. The chain has TRBV19 and TRBJ1-1; TRBD1 might be the D (5 bases). CDR1 and CDR2 (germline): LNHDA, SQIVND (reference sequence). The germline V and J ends were trimmed by 7 bases and 3 bases, with 27 bases remaining between them. The CDR3 is 18 amino acids.

The genes are TRBV2 and TRBJ2-3, with 9 positions matching TRBD2. Germline lookup yields CDR1 SNHLY and CDR2 FYNNEI. This CDR3 region has 15 residues. V lost 2 bases to trimming and J lost 6 bases; unmatched junction nucleotides: 6. The CDR3 spells CASSEPGLADDTQYF. CDR3 bases: TGTGCCAGCAGTGAACCGGGACTAGCAGACGATACGCAGTATTTT.

The chain recombines TRBV5-1 with TRBJ2-6; 7 positions match TRBD2. Germline V lookup: CDR1 SGHRS, CDR2 YFSETQ. The V gene end was trimmed by 1 base and the J gene end by 0 bases; junction bases not matched to a gene: 7. This CDR3 has 18 amino acids. The CDR3 DNA reads TGCGCCAGCAGCTTGTCTAGCGGCAGTTTCTCTGGGGCCAACGTCCTGACTTTC. As protein: CASSLSSGSFSGANVLTF.

The gene calls are TRBV19 and TRBJ1-4; D gene ambiguous. Looked up from germline, CDR1 is LNHDA and CDR2 is SQIVND (reference sequence). This CDR3 has 16 residues. The V and J ends lost 0 bases and 0 bases respectively, with 8 bases between them. CDR3 sequence: CASSIEGTATNEKLFF. CDR3 nucleotides: TGTGCCAGTAGTATAGAAGGAACAGCAACTAATGAAAAACTGTTTTTT.

V and J are TRBV6-1 and TRBJ2-3; D ambiguous. Germline V gene lookup returns CDR1 MNHNS and CDR2 SASEGT. V was pared by 6 bases and J by 7 bases, with 11 bases between. CDR3 length: 12 residues. The CDR3 reads CASSEAPNTQYF. CDR3 sequence (DNA): TGTGCCAGCAGCGAGGCCCCCAATACGCAGTATTTT.